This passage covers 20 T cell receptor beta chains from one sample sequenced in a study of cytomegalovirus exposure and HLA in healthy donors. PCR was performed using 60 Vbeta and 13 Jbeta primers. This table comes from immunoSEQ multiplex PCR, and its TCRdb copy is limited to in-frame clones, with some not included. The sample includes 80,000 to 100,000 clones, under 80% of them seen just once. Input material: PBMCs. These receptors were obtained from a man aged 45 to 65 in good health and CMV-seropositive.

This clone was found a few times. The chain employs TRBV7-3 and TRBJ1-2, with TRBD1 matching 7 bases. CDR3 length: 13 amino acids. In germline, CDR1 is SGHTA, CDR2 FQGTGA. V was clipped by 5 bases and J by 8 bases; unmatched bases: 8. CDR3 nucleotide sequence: TGTGCCAGCAGCACACAGGGGATGGGAGGCTACACCTTC. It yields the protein CASSTQGMGGYTF.

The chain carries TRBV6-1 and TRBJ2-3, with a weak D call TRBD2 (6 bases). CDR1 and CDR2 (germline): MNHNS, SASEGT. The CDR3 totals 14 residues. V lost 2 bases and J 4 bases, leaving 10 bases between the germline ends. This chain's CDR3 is CASSESGGSDTQYF. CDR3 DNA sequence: TGTGCCAGCAGTGAATCTGGAGGGTCAGATACGCAGTATTTT.

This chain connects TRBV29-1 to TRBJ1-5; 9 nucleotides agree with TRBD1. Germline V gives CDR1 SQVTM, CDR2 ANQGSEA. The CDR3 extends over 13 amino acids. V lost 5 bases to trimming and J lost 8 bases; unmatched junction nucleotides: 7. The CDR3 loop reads CSVLQGANEPQHF. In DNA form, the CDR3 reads TGCAGCGTTTTACAGGGGGCAAATGAGCCCCAGCATTTT. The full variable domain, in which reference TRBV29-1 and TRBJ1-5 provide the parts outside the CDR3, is SAVISQKPSRDICQRGTSLTIQCQVDSQVTMMFWYRQQPGQSLTLIATANQGSEATYESGFVIDKFPISRPNLTFSTLTVSNMSPEDSSIYLCSVLQGANEPQHFGDGTRLSIL.

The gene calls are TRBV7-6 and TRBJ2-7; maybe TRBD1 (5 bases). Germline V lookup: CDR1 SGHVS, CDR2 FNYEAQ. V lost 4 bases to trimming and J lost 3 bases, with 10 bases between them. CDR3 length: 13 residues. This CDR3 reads CASSSRQNYEQYF. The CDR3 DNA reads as TGTGCCAGCAGCTCGAGACAGAACTACGAGCAGTACTTC. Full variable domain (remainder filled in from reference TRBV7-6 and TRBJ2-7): GAGVSQSPRYKVTKRGQDVALRCDPISGHVSLYWYRQALGQGPEFLTYFNYEAQQDKSGLPNDRFSAERPEGSISTLTIQRTEQRDSAMYRCASSSRQNYEQYFGPGTRLTVT.

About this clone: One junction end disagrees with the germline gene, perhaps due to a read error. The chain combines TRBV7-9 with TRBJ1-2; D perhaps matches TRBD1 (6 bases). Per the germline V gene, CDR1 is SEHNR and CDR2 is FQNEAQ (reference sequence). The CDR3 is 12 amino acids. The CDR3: CSSSSDSYGYTF. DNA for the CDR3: TGTTCCAGCAGCTCGGACAGCTATGGCTACACCTTC.

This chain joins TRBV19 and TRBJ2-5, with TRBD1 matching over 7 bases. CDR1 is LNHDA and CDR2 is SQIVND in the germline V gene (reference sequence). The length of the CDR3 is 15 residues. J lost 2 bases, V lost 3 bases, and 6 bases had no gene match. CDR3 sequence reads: CASSMGDRVQETQYF. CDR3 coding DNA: TGTGCCAGTAGTATGGGGGACAGAGTACAAGAGACCCAGTACTTC.

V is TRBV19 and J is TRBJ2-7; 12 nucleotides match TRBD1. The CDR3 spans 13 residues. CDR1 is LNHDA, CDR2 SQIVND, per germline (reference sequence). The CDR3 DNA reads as TGTGTCCTACCGGGACAGGGGGCAGGGGAGCAGTACTTC. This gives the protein CVLPGQGAGEQYF.

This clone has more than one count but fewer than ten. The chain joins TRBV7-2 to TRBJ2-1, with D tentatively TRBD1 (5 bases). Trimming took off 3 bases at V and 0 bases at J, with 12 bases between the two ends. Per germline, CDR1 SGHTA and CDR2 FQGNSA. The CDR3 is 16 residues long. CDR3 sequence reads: CASSFFVTGSYNEQFF. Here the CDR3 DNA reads TGTGCCAGCAGCTTCTTTGTCACAGGCTCCTACAATGAGCAGTTCTTC.

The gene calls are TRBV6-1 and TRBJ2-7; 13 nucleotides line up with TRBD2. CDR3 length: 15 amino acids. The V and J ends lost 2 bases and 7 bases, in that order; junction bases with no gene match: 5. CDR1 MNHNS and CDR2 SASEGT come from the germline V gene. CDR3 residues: CASSETSGGAREQYF. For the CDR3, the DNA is TGTGCCAGCAGTGAAACTAGCGGGGGGGCTCGTGAGCAGTACTTC.

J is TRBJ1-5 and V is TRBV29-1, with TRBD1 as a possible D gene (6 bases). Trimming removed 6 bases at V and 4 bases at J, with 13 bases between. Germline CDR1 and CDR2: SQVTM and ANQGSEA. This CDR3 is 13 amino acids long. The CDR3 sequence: CSVRDNLNQPQHF. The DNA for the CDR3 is TGCAGCGTCAGGGACAACCTTAATCAGCCCCAGCATTTT.

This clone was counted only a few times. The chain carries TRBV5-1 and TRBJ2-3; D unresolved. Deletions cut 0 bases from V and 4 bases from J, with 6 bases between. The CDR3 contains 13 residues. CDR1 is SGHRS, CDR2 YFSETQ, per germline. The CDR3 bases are TGCGCCAGCAGCTTGGGTGGCCCAGATACGCAGTATTTT. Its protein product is CASSLGGPDTQYF.

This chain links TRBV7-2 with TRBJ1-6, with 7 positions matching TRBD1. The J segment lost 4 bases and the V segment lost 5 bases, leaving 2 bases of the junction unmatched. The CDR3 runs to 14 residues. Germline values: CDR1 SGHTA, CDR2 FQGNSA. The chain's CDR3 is CASSPDRYNSPLHF. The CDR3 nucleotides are TGTGCCAGCAGCCCGGACAGGTATAATTCACCCCTCCACTTT.

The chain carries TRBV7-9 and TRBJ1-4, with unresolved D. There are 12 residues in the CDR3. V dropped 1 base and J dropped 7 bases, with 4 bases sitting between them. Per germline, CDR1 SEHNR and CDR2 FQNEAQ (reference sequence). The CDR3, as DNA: TGTGCCAGCAGCTTAGTCGGTGAAAAACTGTTTTTT. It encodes CASSLVGEKLFF.

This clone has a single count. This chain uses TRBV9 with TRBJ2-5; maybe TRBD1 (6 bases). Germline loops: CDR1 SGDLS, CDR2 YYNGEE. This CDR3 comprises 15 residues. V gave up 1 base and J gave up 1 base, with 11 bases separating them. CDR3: CASSVRPDSQETQYF. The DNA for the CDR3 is TGTGCCAGCAGCGTAAGGCCGGACAGCCAAGAGACCCAGTACTTC.

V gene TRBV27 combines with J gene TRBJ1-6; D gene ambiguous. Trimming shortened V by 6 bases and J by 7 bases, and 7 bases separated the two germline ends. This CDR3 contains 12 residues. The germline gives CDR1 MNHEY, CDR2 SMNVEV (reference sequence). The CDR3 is CASRNSNSPLHF. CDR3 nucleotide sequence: TGTGCCAGCAGAAACAGCAATTCACCCCTCCACTTT.

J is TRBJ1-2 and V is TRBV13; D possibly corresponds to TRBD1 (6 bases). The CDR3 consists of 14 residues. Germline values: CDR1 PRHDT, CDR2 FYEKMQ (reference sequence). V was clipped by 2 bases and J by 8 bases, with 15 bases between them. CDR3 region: CASSLPLPGAGYTF. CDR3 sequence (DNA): TGTGCCAGCAGCTTACCCCTGCCAGGGGCCGGCTACACCTTC.

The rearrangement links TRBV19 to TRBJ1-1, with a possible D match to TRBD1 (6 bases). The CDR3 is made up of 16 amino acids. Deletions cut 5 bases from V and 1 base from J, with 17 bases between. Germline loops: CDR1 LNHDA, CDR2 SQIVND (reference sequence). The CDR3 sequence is CASSRRGGPQNTEAFF. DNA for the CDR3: TGTGCCAGTAGTCGCCGTGGGGGCCCTCAGAACACTGAAGCTTTCTTT.

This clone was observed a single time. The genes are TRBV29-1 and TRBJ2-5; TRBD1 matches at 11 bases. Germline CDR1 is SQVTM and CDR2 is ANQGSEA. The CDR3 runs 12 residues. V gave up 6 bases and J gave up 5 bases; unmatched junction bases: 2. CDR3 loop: CSVRTGGETQYF. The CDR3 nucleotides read TGCAGCGTCCGGACAGGGGGCGAGACCCAGTACTTC. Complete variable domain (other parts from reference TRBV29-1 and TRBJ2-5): SAVISQKPSRDICQRGTSLTIQCQVDSQVTMMFWYRQQPGQSLTLIATANQGSEATYESGFVIDKFPISRPNLTFSTLTVSNMSPEDSSIYLCSVRTGGETQYFGPGTRLLVL.

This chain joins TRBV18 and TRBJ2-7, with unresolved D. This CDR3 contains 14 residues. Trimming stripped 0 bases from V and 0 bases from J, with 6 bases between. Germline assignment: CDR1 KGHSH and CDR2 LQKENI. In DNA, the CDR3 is TGTGCCAGCTCACCACCAGCCCACTCCTACGAGCAGTACTTC. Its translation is CASSPPAHSYEQYF.

The CDR3 protein is CASGTGETEAFF. In DNA, the CDR3 is TGTGCCAGCGGGACAGGGGAGACTGAAGCTTTCTTT. This chain joins TRBV7-8 and TRBJ1-1; 10 bases line up with TRBD1. CDR1 is SGHVS, CDR2 FQNEAQ, per germline. The CDR3 has 12 amino acids. J gave up 5 bases and V 8 bases, and 2 bases lay outside the gene matches.